This entry describes one T cell receptor (beta chain). As yet, its antigen is unknown. This sample stems from a study of T cell responses to AZD1222 COVID-19 vaccine. Findings of the study overall: Researchers took repertoire samples only after the peak T cell response had come. At study baseline, merely six AZD1222 recipients were seropositive.

Per the germline V gene, CDR1 is MNHEY and CDR2 is SVGAGI. This CDR3 region has 16 residues. V lost 1 base and J 6 bases, leaving 15 bases between the germline ends. Sequencing used immunoSEQ multiplex PCR; TCRdb keeps in-frame clones, though not all of them. Of tens of thousands of clones in the sample, approximately 85% are singletons; the top ten hold about 9.4%. This chain joins TRBV6-5 and TRBJ2-2; TRBD1 might be the D (6 bases). This material consisted of peripheral blood, taken 28 days after the second AZD1222 dose. The sequence was collected from an adult who received the AZD1222 COVID-19 vaccine. CDR3 region: CASSYLSPGHPGELFF. CDR3 nucleotide sequence: TGTGCCAGCAGTTACTTGTCCCCGGGACACCCCGGGGAGCTGTTTTTT.